These 24 T cell receptor beta chains were all obtained from the same sample, sequenced in a study of CD8+CD57+ T cells in acquired aplastic anemia. The template for TCR beta VDJ and CDR3 sequence profiling was genomic DNA. TCRdb fed the reads into MiXCR, producing one record per CDR3 protein. The sample includes 200,000 to 250,000 distinct CDR3 sequences, 30% to 40% of them seen just once. The source material was sorted CD4+, CD8+, or CD8+CD57+ T cells (not recorded which) from PBMCs. These receptors were collected from a human donor in good health, serving as a control.

This clonotype occurred once. The chain uses TRBV7-2 and TRBJ1-5; D perhaps matches TRBD1 (6 bases). The germline CDR1 and CDR2 sequences are SGHTA and FQGNSA. This CDR3 spans 13 amino acids. Trimming took off 5 bases at V and 6 bases at J, with 11 bases between the two ends. This CDR3 reads CASSPRGSQPQHF. The DNA for the CDR3 is TGTGCCAGCAGCCCCAGGGGAAGTCAGCCCCAGCATTTT. The complete variable domain, with remaining parts taken from reference TRBV7-2 and TRBJ1-5, reads GAGVSQSPSNKVTEKGKDVELRCDPISGHTALYWYRQSLGQGLEFLIYFQGNSAPDKSGLPSDRFSAERTGGSVSTLTIQRTQQEDSAVYLCASSPRGSQPQHFGDGTRLSIL.

Only a few counts were recorded for this clonotype. The chain carries TRBV5-1 and TRBJ1-3; weak D call: TRBD1 (5 bases). CDR1 is SGHRS and CDR2 is YFSETQ in the germline V gene. Trimming removed 1 base from V and 1 base from J, with 9 bases in between. The CDR3 has 15 amino acids. The CDR3 DNA reads TGCGCCAGCAGCTTGTTTAGGGGTTCTGGAAACACCATATATTTT. This gives the protein CASSLFRGSGNTIYF.

For this clonotype: This may be a read error, as it is one base from a much larger clone. The V gene is TRBV10-3, the J gene TRBJ1-1, with 8 nucleotides matching TRBD1. CDR1 and CDR2 (germline): ENHRY, SYGVKD. The CDR3 is made up of 13 amino acids. V trimming: 6 bases; J trimming: 4 bases; junction bases outside the gene matches: 4. The CDR3 loop is CAIRDREITEAFF. The CDR3 DNA reads TGTGCCATCAGGGACAGGGAGATCACTGAAGCTTTCTTT.

This clonotype showed up just a few times. The V gene is TRBV6-1, the J gene TRBJ2-6, with D possibly being TRBD2 (6 bases). V was cut by 10 bases and J by 1 base, with 11 bases left in between. The CDR3 is 14 amino acids. The V gene's germline CDR1 is MNHNS and CDR2 SASEGT. CDR3 amino acids: CATSLASGANVLTF. DNA of the CDR3: TGTGCCACCTCCCTAGCGTCTGGGGCCAACGTCCTGACTTTC.

The genes are TRBV11-2 and TRBJ1-2; no firm D call. Germline CDR1 is SGHAT and CDR2 is FQNNGV. The CDR3 is 14 amino acids. Trimming shortened V by 3 bases and J by 3 bases, and 11 bases separated the two germline ends. The CDR3 loop reads CASSFLTRDYGYTF. The CDR3 nucleotides are TGTGCCAGCAGCTTTCTTACCCGAGACTATGGCTACACCTTC.

This clonotype was seen just once. Without the conserved terminal phenylalanine or tryptophan, this CDR3 likely stems from a read error. V usage is TRBV24-1 and J usage is TRBJ2-3, with no clear D. This CDR3 is built from 14 residues. Germline values: CDR1 KGHDR, CDR2 SFDVKD. With 11 bases removed from V and 4 bases from J, the gap between germline ends came to 18 bases. CDR3 residues: CAICHRVAADTQYL. DNA for the CDR3: TGTGCCATCTGCCATAGGGTCGCCGCAGATACGCAGTATCTT.

The V gene is TRBV3-1, the J gene TRBJ1-2; D is uncertain. The ends were cut back, 1 base at V and 6 bases at J, with 9 bases in the middle. Germline CDR1 is LGHDT and CDR2 is YNNKEL (reference sequence). The CDR3 has 13 residues. CDR3 sequence (DNA): TGTGCCAGCAGCCAAGCTGGCCCTAATGGCTACACCTTC. Translation: CASSQAGPNGYTF.

Ten or more counts support this clonotype. V and J are TRBV7-2 and TRBJ2-1; the D gene is possibly TRBD1 (5 bases). Germline loops: CDR1 SGHTA, CDR2 FQGNSA. Trimming pared 8 bases from V and 10 bases from J, leaving 18 bases between. This CDR3 region has 13 residues. For the CDR3, the DNA is TGTGCCAGCGCGACAGCAGAATTTTGGGAGCAGTTCTTC. It is translated as CASATAEFWEQFF.

There are many counts of this clonotype. This sequence joins TRBV7-3 and TRBJ1-1, with D perhaps matching TRBD1 (5 bases). There are 13 residues in the CDR3. CDR1 and CDR2 (germline): SGHTA, FQGTGA. The V gene lost 2 bases and the J gene lost 4 bases, with 8 bases spanning the gap. CDR3 DNA: TGTGCCAGCAGCTTAGGGGCGGGCACTGAAGCTTTCTTT. It specifies CASSLGAGTEAFF.

The chain joins TRBV5-1 to TRBJ2-2; 10 bases match TRBD2. V shed 0 bases, J shed 4 bases, and the junction held 3 bases outside the gene matches. This CDR3 has 16 residues. Germline CDR1 reads SGHRS; CDR2 reads YFSETQ. CDR3 DNA: TGCGCCAGCAGCTTGGCTAGCGGGAGAAGCACCGGGGAGCTGTTTTTT. The encoded protein is CASSLASGRSTGELFF.

This clonotype showed up just a few times. V is TRBV10-3 and J is TRBJ2-3; the D call may be TRBD1 or TRBD2 (6 bases each). The CDR3 covers 14 residues. V dropped 10 bases and J dropped 5 bases, with 19 bases sitting between them. The germline CDR1 and CDR2 sequences are ENHRY and SYGVKD. CDR3 loop: CASSPTGAIDTQYF. CDR3 DNA: TGTGCCAGCAGCCCCACGGGGGCAATAGATACGCAGTATTTT.

This clonotype was observed many times. This rearrangement joins TRBV6-1 to TRBJ2-7; D ambiguous. From germline, CDR1 is MNHNS and CDR2 SASEGT. Trimming pared 7 bases from V and 5 bases from J, leaving 21 bases between. The CDR3 sequence is 15 residues long. CDR3 sequence: CASKLRRGESHEQYF. As DNA, the CDR3 is TGTGCCAGCAAACTCAGGAGAGGCGAGTCCCACGAGCAGTACTTC.

This clonotype was counted ten times or more. The rearrangement links TRBV20-1 to TRBJ1-3; 7 bases are a match to TRBD1. The CDR3 loop spans 14 amino acids. The trim removed 3 bases at V and 0 bases at J, leaving 2 bases unmatched. Germline V gives CDR1 DFQATT, CDR2 SNEGSKA (reference sequence). The CDR3 reads CSARQGDSGNTIYF. CDR3 nucleotide sequence: TGCAGTGCTAGGCAGGGGGACTCTGGAAACACCATATATTTT.

Concerning this clonotype: This could be a read error, since a much larger clone is one nucleotide away. The chain joins TRBV7-9 to TRBJ1-1, with D perhaps matching TRBD1 (5 bases). Per the germline V gene, CDR1 is SEHNR and CDR2 is FQNEAQ (reference sequence). This CDR3 is built from 14 residues. The V gene lost 7 bases and the J gene lost 6 bases, with 18 bases spanning the gap. Here the CDR3 reads CASMGNGANAEAFF. The DNA of the CDR3 is TGTGCCAGCATGGGGAATGGGGCAAACGCTGAAGCTTTCTTT.

The sample holds a few counts of this clonotype. The chain combines TRBV4-1 with TRBJ1-1, with D hard to call. The germline V gene has CDR1 MGHRA and CDR2 YSYEKL. This CDR3 comprises 15 residues. V was trimmed by 5 bases and J by 4 bases, leaving 17 bases between them. CDR3: CASSLRVGMGTEAFF. CDR3 nucleotides: TGCGCCAGCAGCTTAAGGGTCGGGATGGGCACTGAAGCTTTCTTT.

This clonotype has at least ten counts. The CDR3 sequence: CASSQGSQETQYF. In DNA, the CDR3 is TGTGCCAGCAGCCAGGGGTCCCAAGAGACCCAGTACTTC. The rearrangement joins TRBV9 to TRBJ2-5; TRBD1 might be the D (6 bases). Germline CDR1 reads SGDLS; CDR2 reads YYNGEE. Trimming left V 4 bases short and J 1 base short, with 8 bases between. The CDR3 length is 13 residues.

This clonotype was observed many times. The rearrangement links TRBV19 to TRBJ2-3, with D possibly TRBD2 on 5 matching bases. This CDR3 comprises 14 residues. Germline V gene sequence: CDR1 LNHDA, CDR2 SQIVND (reference sequence). The ends were cut back, 2 bases at V and 1 base at J, with 7 bases in the middle. The CDR3 DNA is TGTGCCAGTAGTATATCCGGGGGCACAGATACGCAGTATTTT. Translation gives CASSISGGTDTQYF.

This clonotype was detected ten times or more. The chain couples TRBV2 to TRBJ1-5; D is unclear. V lost 4 bases to trimming and J lost 0 bases, with 13 bases between them. This CDR3 spans 16 amino acids. The germline V gene has CDR1 SNHLY and CDR2 FYNNEI. CDR3 DNA: TGTGCCAGCAGTGGGGCTGGGTACTATAGCAATCAGCCCCAGCATTTT. This codes for CASSGAGYYSNQPQHF. Complete variable domain (other parts from reference TRBV2 and TRBJ1-5): EPEVTQTPSHQVTQMGQEVILRCVPISNHLYFYWYRQILGQKVEFLVSFYNNEISEKSEIFDDQFSVERPDGSNFTLKIRSTKLEDSAMYFCASSGAGYYSNQPQHFGDGTRLSIL.

This clonotype was observed many times. The V call is TRBV7-3, the J call TRBJ2-1, with D possibly TRBD1 on 6 matching bases. The V gene lost 4 bases and the J gene lost 6 bases, with 16 bases spanning the gap. The germline V gene has CDR1 SGHTA and CDR2 FQGTGA. The CDR3 length is 15 residues. This chain's CDR3 is CASSYRAGVPNEQFF. The CDR3 bases are TGTGCCAGCAGCTACAGGGCCGGTGTTCCCAATGAGCAGTTCTTC.

The V gene is TRBV30, the J gene TRBJ2-2; D is perhaps TRBD2 (7 bases). V gave up 0 bases and J gave up 1 base, with 9 bases separating them. The CDR3 length is 15 residues. Germline-derived CDR1 and CDR2 are GTSNPN and SVGIG (reference sequence). Here the CDR3 reads CAWSVRGGNTGELFF. The CDR3 nucleotides read TGTGCCTGGAGTGTTAGGGGGGGGAACACCGGGGAGCTGTTTTTT.

This clonotype was detected a few times. The genes are TRBV6-5 and TRBJ1-5; 7 bases line up with TRBD1. The germline V gene has CDR1 MNHEY and CDR2 SVGAGI. This CDR3 is 16 amino acids long. With V trimmed by 4 bases and J by 1 base, 7 bases remained unmatched. The DNA for the CDR3 is TGTGCCAGCAGTTCGACAGGGAGAGGGAGCAATCAGCCCCAGCATTTT. Protein product: CASSSTGRGSNQPQHF.

This clonotype was detected ten times or more. The chain links TRBV6-4 to TRBJ1-1, with TRBD1 identical over 8 bases. Germline trimming cut 6 bases from V and 0 bases from J; bases unmatched to any gene: 15. Per the germline V gene, CDR1 is MRHNA and CDR2 is SNTAGT. The CDR3 covers 18 residues. CDR3 in amino acids: CASSVHRQGTDMNTEAFF. In nucleotides, the CDR3 is TGTGCCAGCAGCGTACATCGACAGGGGACCGATATGAACACTGAAGCTTTCTTT.

This clonotype was observed at least ten times. This chain connects TRBV2 to TRBJ2-7, with 10 bases aligning to TRBD1. The V gene's germline CDR1 is SNHLY and CDR2 FYNNEI. This CDR3 region has 15 residues. The V gene end was trimmed by 2 bases and the J gene end by 5 bases; junction bases not matched to a gene: 6. This CDR3 is CASSERDRGFDEQYF. CDR3 nucleotides: TGTGCCAGCAGTGAAAGGGACAGGGGTTTCGACGAGCAGTACTTC. The full variable domain, its missing parts supplied by reference TRBV2 and TRBJ2-7, is EPEVTQTPSHQVTQMGQEVILRCVPISNHLYFYWYRQILGQKVEFLVSFYNNEISEKSEIFDDQFSVERPDGSNFTLKIRSTKLEDSAMYFCASSERDRGFDEQYFGPGTRLTVT.

V gene TRBV3-1 combines with J gene TRBJ2-1, with unresolved D. The CDR3 is 13 residues long. Germline-derived CDR1 and CDR2 are LGHDT and YNNKEL (reference sequence). The V end was cut by 4 bases, the J end by 0 bases, with 4 bases between. The CDR3 protein is CASSRGSYNEQFF. CDR3 DNA: TGTGCCAGCAGCCGGGGCTCCTACAATGAGCAGTTCTTC.